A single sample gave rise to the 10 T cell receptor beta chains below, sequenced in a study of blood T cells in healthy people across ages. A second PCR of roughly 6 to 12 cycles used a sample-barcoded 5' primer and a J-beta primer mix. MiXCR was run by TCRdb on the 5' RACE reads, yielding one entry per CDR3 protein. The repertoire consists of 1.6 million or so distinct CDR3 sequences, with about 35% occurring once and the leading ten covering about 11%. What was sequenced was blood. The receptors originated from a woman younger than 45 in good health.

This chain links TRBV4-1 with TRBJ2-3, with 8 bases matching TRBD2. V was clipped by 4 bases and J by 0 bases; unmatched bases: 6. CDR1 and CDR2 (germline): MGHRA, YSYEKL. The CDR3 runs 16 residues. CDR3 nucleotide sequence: TGCGCCAGCAGCCCGGGGGGGCGGACTAGCACAGATACGCAGTATTTT. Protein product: CASSPGGRTSTDTQYF.

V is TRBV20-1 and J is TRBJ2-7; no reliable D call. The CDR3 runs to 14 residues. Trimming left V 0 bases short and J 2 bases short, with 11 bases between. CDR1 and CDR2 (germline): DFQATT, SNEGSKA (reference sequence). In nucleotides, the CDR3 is TGCAGTGCTAGAGATGCAAGCAGTACCTACGAGCAGTACTTC. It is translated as CSARDASSTYEQYF.

This chain's CDR3 is CATSDEREGENEQFF. The DNA for the CDR3 is TGTGCCACCAGTGACGAGCGGGAGGGTGAAAATGAGCAGTTCTTC. The chain carries TRBV24-1 and TRBJ2-1, with 10 bases that match TRBD2. Germline assignment: CDR1 KGHDR and CDR2 SFDVKD. V trimming: 4 bases; J trimming: 7 bases; junction bases outside the gene matches: 6. This CDR3 has 15 residues.

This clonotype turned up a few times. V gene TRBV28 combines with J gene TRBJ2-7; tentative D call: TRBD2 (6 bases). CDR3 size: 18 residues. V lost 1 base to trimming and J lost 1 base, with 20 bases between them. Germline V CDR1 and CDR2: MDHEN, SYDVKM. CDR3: CASSLSPPGDLGSYEQYF. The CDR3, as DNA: TGTGCCAGCAGTTTATCACCGCCGGGAGATCTAGGTTCCTACGAGCAGTACTTC.

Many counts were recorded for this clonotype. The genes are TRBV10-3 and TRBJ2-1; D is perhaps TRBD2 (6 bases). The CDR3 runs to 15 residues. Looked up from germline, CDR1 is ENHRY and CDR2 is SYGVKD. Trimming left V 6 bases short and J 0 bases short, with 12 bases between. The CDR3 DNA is TGTGCCATCAGCCCGGGACTTAGCTCCTACAATGAGCAGTTCTTC. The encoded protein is CAISPGLSSYNEQFF.

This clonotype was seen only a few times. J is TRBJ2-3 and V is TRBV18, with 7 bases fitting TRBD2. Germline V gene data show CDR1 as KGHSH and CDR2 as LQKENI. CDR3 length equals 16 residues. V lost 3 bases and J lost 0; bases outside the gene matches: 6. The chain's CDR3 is CASSPLAETSTDTQYF. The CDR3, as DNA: TGTGCCAGCTCACCGCTAGCGGAGACTAGCACAGATACGCAGTATTTT.

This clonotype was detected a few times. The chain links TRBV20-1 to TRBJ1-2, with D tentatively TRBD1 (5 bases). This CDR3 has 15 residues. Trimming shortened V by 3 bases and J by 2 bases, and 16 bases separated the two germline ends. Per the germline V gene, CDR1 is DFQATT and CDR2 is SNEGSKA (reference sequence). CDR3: CSASDLQESNYGYTF. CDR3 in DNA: TGCAGTGCTAGCGATTTACAGGAGAGCAACTATGGCTACACCTTC.

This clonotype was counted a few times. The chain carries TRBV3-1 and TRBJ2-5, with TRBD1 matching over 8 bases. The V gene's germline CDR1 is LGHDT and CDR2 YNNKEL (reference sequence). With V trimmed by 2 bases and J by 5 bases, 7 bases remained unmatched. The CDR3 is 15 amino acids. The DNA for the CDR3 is TGTGCCAGCAGCCAACCGGGACAGGATTTCGAGACCCAGTACTTC. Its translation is CASSQPGQDFETQYF.

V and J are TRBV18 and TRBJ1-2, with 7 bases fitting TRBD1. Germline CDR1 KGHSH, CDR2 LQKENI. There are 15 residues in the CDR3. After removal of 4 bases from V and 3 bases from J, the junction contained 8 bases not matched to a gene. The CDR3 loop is CASSQTTGEDYGYTF. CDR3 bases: TGTGCCAGCTCACAAACCACAGGGGAGGACTATGGCTACACCTTC.

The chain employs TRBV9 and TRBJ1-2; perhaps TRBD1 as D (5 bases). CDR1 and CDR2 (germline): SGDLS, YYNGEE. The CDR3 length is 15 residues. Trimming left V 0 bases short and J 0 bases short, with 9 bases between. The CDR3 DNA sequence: TGTGCCAGCAGCGTAGTGTCGGGGGCTAACTATGGCTACACCTTC. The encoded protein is CASSVVSGANYGYTF. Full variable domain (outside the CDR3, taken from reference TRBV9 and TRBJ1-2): DSGVTQTPKHLITATGQRVTLRCSPRSGDLSVYWYQQSLDQGLQFLIQYYNGEERAKGNILERFSAQQFPDLHSELNLSSLELGDSALYFCASSVVSGANYGYTFGSGTRLTVV.